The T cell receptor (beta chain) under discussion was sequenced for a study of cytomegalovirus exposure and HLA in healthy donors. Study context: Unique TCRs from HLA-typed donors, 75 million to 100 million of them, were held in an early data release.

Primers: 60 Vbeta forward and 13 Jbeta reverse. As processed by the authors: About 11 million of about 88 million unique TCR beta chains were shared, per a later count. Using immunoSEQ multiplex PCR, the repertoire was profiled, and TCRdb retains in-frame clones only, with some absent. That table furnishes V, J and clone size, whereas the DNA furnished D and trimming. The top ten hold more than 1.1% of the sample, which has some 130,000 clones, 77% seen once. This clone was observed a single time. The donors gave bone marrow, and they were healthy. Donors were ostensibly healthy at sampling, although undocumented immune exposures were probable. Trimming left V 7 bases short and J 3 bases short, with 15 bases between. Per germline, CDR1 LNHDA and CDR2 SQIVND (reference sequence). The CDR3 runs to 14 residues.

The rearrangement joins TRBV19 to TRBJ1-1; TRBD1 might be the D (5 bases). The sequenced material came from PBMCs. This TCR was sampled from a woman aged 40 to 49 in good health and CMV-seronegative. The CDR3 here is CASNIPGLDTEAFF. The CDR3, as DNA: TGTGCCAGTAACATCCCAGGGTTGGACACTGAAGCTTTCTTT.